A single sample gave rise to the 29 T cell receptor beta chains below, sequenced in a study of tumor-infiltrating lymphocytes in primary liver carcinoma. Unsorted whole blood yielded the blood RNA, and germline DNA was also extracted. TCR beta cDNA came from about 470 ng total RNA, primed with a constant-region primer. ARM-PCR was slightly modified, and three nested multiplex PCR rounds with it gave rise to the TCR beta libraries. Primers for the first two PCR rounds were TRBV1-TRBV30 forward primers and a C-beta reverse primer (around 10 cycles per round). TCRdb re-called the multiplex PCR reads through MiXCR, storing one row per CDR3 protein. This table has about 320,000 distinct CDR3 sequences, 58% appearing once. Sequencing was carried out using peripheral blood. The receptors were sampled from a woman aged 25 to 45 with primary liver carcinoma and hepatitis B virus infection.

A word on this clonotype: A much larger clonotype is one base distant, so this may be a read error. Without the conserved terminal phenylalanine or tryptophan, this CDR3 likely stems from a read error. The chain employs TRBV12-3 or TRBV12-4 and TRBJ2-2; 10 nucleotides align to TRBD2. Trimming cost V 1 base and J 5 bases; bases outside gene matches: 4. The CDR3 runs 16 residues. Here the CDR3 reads CASSLGLAGVTGELFL. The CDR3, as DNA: TGTGCCAGCAGTTTAGGGCTAGCGGGAGTAACCGGGGAGCTGTTTCTT.

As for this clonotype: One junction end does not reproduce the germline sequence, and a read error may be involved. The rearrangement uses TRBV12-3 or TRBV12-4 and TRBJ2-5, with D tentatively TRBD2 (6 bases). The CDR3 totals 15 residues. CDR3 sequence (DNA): TGTGCCAGCAATACGAGGACTAACCCAGGAGAGACCCAATACTTC. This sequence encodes CASNTRTNPGETQYF.

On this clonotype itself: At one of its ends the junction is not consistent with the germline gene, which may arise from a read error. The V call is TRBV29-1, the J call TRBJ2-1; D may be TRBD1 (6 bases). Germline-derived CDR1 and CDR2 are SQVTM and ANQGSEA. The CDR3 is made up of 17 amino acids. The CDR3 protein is CNVEGSWGLGSYNEQFF. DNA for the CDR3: TGCAACGTTGAAGGCTCCTGGGGGCTGGGATCCTACAATGAGCAGTTCTTC.

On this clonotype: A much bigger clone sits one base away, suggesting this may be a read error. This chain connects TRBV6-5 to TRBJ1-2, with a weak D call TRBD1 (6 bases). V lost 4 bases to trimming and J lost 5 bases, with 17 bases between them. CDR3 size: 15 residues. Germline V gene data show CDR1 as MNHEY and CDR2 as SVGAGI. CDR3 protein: CASSSLGQLLYGYTF. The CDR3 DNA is TGTGCCAGCAGTTCGCTTGGACAGCTGCTTTATGGCTACACCTTC.

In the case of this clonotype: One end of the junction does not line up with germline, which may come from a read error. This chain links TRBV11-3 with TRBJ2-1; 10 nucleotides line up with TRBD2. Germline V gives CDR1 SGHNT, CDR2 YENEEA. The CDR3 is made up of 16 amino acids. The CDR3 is CASSFSGRPPYNGQFF. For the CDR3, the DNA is TGTGCCAGCAGCTTTAGCGGGAGGCCCCCCTATAATGGGCAGTTCTTC.

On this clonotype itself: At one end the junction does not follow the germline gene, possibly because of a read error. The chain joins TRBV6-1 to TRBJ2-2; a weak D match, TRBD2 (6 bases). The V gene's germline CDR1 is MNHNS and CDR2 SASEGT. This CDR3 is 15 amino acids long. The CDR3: CASSEVILASGELFF. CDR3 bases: TGTGCCAGCAGTGAAGTGATACTAGCATCCGGTGAGCTGTTTTTT.

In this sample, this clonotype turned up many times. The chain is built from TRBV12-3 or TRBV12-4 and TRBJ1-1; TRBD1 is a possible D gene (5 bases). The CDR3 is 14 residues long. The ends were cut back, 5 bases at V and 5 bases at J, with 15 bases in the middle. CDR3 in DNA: TGTGCCAGCAGTAGAAGGGGATTGGGAACTGAAGCTTTCTTT. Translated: CASSRRGLGTEAFF.

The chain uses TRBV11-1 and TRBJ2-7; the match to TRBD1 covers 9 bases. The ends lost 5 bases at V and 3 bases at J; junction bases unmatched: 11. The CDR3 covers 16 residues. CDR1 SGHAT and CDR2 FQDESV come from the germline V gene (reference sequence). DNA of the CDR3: TGTGCCAGCAGCCACATCTCCGGGACAGGGTTCTACGAGCAGTACTTC. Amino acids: CASSHISGTGFYEQYF.

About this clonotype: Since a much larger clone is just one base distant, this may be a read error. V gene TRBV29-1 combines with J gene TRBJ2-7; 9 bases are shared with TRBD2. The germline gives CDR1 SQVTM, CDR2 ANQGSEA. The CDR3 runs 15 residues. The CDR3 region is CSVKDPSGNSYEQYF. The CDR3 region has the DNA TGCAGCGTTAAAGACCCTAGCGGGAACTCCTACGAGCAGTACTTC.

The CDR3 protein is CASSHLGRGNSPLHF. The CDR3, as DNA: TGTGCCAGCAGCCACCTCGGGAGGGGTAACTCACCCCTCCACTTT. This chain uses TRBV5-8 with TRBJ1-6; possibly TRBD1 for D (5 bases). Germline V lookup: CDR1 SGHTS, CDR2 YDEGEE. The V and J ends lost 4 bases and 10 bases respectively, with 18 bases between them. The CDR3 contains 15 residues.

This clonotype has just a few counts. The DNA of the CDR3 is TGTGCCAGCAGCCTGGGACTAGCGGGAGAATTCGGCTACGAGCAGTACTTC. It is translated as CASSLGLAGEFGYEQYF. This sequence joins TRBV5-6 and TRBJ2-7, with 14 bases lining up with TRBD2. This CDR3 has 17 residues. The J segment lost 3 bases and the V segment lost 4 bases, leaving 9 bases of the junction unmatched. Germline V CDR1 and CDR2: SGHDT, YYEEEE. Drawing the rest from reference TRBV5-6 and TRBJ2-7, the complete variable domain is DAGVTQSPTHLIKTRGQQVTLRCSPKSGHDTVSWYQQALGQGPQFIFQYYEEEERQRGNFPDRFSGHQFPNYSSELNVNALLLGDSALYLCASSLGLAGEFGYEQYFGPGTRLTVT.

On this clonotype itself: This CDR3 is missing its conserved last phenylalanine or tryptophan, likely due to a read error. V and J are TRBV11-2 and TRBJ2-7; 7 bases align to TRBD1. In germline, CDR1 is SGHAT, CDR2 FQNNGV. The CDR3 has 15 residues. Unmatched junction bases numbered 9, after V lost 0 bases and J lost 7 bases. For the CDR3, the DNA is TGTGCCAGCAGCTTAGATCAGGGGGTTTGGCAGGAGCAGTACCTC. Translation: CASSLDQGVWQEQYL.

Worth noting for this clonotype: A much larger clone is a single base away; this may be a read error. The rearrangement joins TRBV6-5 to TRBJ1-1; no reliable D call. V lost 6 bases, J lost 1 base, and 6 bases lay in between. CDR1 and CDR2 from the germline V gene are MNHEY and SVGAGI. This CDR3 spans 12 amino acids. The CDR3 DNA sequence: TGTGCCAGCAGGATAGGGAACACTGAAGCTTTCTTT. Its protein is CASRIGNTEAFF.

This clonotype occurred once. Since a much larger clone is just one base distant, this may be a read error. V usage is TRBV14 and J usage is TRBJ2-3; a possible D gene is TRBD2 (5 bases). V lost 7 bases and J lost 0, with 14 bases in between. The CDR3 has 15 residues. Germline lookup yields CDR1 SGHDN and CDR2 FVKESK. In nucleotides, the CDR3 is TGTGCCAGCAACCCTACTAGTCTAAGCACAGATACGCAGTATTTT. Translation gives CASNPTSLSTDTQYF.

CDR3 in amino acids: CASSLEPQGGKNIQYF. CDR3 DNA sequence: TGCGCCAGCAGCTTGGAACCTCAGGGTGGCAAAAACATTCAGTACTTC. V usage is TRBV5-1 and J usage is TRBJ2-4, with D perhaps matching TRBD1 (5 bases). The V end was cut by 0 bases, the J end by 3 bases, with 13 bases between. This CDR3 contains 16 residues. Germline CDR1 and CDR2: SGHRS and YFSETQ.

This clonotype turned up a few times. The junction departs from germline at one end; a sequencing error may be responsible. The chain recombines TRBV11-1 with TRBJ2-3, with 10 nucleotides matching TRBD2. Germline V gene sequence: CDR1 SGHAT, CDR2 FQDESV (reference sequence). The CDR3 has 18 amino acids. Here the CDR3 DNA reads TGTGCCTGCAGTTTCTACGTGGGAGCGGGAGGGGGTACAGATACGCAGTATTTT. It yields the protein CACSFYVGAGGGTDTQYF.

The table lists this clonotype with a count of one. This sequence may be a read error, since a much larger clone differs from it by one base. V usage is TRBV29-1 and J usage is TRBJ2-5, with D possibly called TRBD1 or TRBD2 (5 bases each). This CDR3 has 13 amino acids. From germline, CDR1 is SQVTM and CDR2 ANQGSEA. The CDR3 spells CSVMNPGRETQHF. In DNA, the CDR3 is TGCAGCGTTATGAACCCGGGGCGAGAGACCCAGCACTTC.

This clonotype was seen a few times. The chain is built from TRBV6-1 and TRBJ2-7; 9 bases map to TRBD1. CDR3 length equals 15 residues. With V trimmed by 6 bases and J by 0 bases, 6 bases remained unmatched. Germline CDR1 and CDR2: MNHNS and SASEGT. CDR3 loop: CASSRDRDSSYEQYF. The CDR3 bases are TGTGCCAGCAGCCGGGACAGGGACAGCTCCTACGAGCAGTACTTC.

The CDR3 nucleotides read TGTGCCAGCAGTGAAGACCCCGGGTTACTAGCAGCGAGGAATGAGCAGTTCTTC. Residues: CASSEDPGLLAARNEQFF. The chain combines TRBV6-1 with TRBJ2-1; maybe TRBD2 (6 bases). Germline CDR1 MNHNS, CDR2 SASEGT. There are 18 residues in the CDR3. Trimming removed 1 base at V and 7 bases at J, with 23 bases between.

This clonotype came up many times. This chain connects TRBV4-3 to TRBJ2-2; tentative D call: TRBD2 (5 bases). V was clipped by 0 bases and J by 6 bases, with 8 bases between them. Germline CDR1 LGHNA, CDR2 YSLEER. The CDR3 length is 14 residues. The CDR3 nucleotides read TGCGCCAGCAGCCAAGAACTAGAAGCCGGGGAGCTGTTTTTT. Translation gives CASSQELEAGELFF.

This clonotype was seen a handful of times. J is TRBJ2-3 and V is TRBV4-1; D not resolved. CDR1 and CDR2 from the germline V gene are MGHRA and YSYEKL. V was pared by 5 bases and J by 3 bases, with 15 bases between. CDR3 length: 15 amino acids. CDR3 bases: TGCGCCAGCAGCGAGACCCCAGTACGGACAGATACGCAGTATTTT. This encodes CASSETPVRTDTQYF.

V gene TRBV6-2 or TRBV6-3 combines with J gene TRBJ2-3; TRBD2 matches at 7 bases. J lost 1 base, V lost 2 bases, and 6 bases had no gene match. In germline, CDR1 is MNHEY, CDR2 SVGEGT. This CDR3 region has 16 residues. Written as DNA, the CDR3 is TGTGCCAGCAGTTACAGGGGAGCGGGATGCACAGATACGCAGTATTTT. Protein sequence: CASSYRGAGCTDTQYF.

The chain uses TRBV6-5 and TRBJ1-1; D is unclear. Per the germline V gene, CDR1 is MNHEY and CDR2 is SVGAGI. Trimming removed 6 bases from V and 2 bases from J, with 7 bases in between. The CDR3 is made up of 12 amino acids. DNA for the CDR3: TGTGCCAGCAGGGACCCTAACACTGAAGCTTTCTTT. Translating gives CASRDPNTEAFF.

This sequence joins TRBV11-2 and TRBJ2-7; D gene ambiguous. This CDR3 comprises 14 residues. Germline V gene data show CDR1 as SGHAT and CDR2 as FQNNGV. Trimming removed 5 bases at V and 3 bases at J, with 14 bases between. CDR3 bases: TGTGCCAGCAGCCCCGTCGCGGCTAACTACGAGCAGTACTTC. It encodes CASSPVAANYEQYF.

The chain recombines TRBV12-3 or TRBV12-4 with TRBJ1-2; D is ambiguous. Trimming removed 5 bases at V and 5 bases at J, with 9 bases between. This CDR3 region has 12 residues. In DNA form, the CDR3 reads TGTGCCAGCAGTGCCAGTGTATATGGCTACACCTTC. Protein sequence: CASSASVYGYTF.

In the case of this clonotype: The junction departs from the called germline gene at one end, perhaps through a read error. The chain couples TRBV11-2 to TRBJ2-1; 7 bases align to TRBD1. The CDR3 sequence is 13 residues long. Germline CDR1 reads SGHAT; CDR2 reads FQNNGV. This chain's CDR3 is CTSSLTDRAEQSF. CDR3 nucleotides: TGTACCAGCAGCTTAACAGACAGGGCTGAGCAGTCCTTC.

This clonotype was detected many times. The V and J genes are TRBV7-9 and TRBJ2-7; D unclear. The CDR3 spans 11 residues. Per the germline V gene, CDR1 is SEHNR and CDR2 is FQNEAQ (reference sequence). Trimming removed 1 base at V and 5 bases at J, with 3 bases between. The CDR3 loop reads CASSLGNEQYF. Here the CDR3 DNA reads TGTGCCAGCAGCTTAGGGAACGAGCAGTACTTC.

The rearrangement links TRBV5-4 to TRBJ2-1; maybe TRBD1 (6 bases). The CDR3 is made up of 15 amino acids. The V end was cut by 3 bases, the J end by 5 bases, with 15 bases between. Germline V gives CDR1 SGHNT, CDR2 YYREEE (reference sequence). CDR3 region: CASSSPGQSDNEQFF. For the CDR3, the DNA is TGTGCCAGCAGCTCACCGGGACAATCAGACAATGAGCAGTTCTTC.

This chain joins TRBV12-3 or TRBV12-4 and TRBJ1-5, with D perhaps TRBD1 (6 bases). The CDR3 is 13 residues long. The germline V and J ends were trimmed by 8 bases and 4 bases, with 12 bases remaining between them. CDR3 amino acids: CASGSTGNQPQHF. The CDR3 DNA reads TGTGCCAGCGGATCTACAGGGAATCAGCCCCAGCATTTT.